This T cell receptor (beta chain) was recovered during a study of CD8 T cells in ankylosing spondylitis. Study-level points and caveats: For ankylosing spondylitis blood, a TCR beta motif of under ten highly homologous variants appeared characteristic.

Quantitative 5'-RACE was performed with molecular barcodes, and it yielded the TCR beta libraries. In TCRdb, the 5' RACE reads were re-called with MiXCR into one record per CDR3 protein. The repertoire includes approximately 400,000 distinct CDR3 sequences, under 20% of them detected once, and approximately 1% sits in the top ten. Remarks on this clonotype: Its antigen is unknown.

Sequenced: blood, either unsorted or a sorted T cell fraction (not recorded which). This clonotype was obtained from a male donor with ankylosing spondylitis.

CDR3 residues: CSAPSGLHRTGELFF. CDR3 DNA sequence: TGCAGTGCTCCTAGCGGGCTCCACCGGACCGGGGAGCTGTTTTTT. The V gene is TRBV20-1, the J gene TRBJ2-2; 8 bases match TRBD2. After removal of 5 bases from V and 5 bases from J, the junction contained 10 bases not matched to a gene. Germline V gene data show CDR1 as DFQATT and CDR2 as SNEGSKA (reference sequence). The CDR3 spans 15 residues.